Given below is one T cell receptor beta chain in context. This entry comes from a study of blood T cell repertoires in COVID-19. Study summary: PBMCs, B-cell-depleted T cells, or T cells were the source of the cDNA or gDNA that made up the material.

TCRdb's copy holds only in-frame clones and misses some; the assay was immunoSEQ multiplex PCR. The table lists around 87,000 clones, roughly 88% of them singletons. This TCR was sampled from a human donor with active COVID-19. The donor label of this sample is uncertain. The sequenced sample consisted of peripheral blood.

CDR3: CASSSPGGAYEQYF. The DNA of the CDR3 is TGTGCCAGCAGCTCCCCGGGGGGCGCCTACGAGCAGTACTTC. This chain connects TRBV11-3 to TRBJ2-7, with D perhaps matching TRBD2 (7 bases). CDR3 length: 14 amino acids. Trimming removed 4 bases from V and 2 bases from J, with 12 bases in between. CDR1 and CDR2 from the germline V gene are SGHNT and YENEEA.